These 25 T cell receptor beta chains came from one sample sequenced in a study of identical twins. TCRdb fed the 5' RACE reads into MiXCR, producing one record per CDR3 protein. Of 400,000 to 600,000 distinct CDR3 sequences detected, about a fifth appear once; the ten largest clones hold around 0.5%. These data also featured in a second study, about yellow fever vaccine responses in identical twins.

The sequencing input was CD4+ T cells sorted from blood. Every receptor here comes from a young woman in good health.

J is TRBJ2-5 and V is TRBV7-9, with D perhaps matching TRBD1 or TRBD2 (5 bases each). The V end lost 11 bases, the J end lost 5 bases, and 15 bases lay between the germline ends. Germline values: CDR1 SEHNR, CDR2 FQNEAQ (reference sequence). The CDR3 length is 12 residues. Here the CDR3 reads CAFDGAGETQYF. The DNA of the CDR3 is TGTGCCTTCGACGGGGCAGGGGAGACCCAGTACTTC.

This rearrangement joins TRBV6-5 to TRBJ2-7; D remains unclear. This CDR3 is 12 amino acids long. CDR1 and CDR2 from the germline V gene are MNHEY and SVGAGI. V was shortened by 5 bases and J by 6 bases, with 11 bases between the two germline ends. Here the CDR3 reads CASSDLGSEQYF. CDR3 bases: TGTGCCAGCAGTGACCTAGGTAGCGAGCAGTACTTC.

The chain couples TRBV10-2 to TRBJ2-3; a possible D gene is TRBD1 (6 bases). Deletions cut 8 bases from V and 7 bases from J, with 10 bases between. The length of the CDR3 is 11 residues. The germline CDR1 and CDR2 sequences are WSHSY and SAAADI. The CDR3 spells CASARGNTQYF. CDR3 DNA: TGCGCCAGCGCGAGGGGGAATACGCAGTATTTT.

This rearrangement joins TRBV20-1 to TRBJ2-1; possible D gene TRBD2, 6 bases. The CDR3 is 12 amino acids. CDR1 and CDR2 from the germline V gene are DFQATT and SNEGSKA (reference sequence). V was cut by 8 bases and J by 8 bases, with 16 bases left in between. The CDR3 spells CSPQGGGYEQFF. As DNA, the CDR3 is TGCAGTCCCCAGGGTGGGGGGTATGAGCAGTTCTTC.

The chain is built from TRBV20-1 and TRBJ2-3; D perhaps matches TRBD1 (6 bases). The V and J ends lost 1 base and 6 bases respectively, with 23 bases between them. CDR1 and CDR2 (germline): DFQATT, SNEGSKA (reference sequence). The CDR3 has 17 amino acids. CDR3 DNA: TGCAGTGCTAGAGGCCCCTCATGGACAGTTTTCCCCGATACGCAGTATTTT. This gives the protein CSARGPSWTVFPDTQYF.

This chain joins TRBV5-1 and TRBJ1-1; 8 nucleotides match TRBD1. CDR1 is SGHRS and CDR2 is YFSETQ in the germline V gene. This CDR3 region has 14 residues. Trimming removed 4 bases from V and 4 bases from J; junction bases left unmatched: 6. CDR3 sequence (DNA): TGCGCCAGCAGCAGGACAGGGTGGAGCACTGAAGCTTTCTTT. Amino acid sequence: CASSRTGWSTEAFF.

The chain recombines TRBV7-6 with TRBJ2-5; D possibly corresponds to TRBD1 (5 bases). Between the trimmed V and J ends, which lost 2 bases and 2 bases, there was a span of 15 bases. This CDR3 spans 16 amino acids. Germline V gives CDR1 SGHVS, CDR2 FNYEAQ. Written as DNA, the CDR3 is TGTGCCAGCAGCTTAACGTTTGGGGCAGGACAAGAGACCCAGTACTTC. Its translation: CASSLTFGAGQETQYF.

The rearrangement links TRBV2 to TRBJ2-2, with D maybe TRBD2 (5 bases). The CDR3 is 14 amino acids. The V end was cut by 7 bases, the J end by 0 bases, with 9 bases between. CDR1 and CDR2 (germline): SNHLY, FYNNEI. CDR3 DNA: TGTGCCAGCAAACGGGATACGAACACCGGGGAGCTGTTTTTT. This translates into CASKRDTNTGELFF.

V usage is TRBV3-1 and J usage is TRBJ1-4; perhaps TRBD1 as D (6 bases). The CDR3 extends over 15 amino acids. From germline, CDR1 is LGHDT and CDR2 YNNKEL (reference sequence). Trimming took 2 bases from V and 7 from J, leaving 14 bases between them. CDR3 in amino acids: CASSQTGLGGEKLFF. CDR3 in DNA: TGTGCCAGCAGCCAAACAGGGTTGGGAGGTGAAAAACTGTTTTTT.

The CDR3 DNA reads as TGTGCCAGCAGTGGACAGGCCCTACTCGAGCAGTACTTC. Encoded protein: CASSGQALLEQYF. This chain links TRBV11-2 with TRBJ2-7; 7 nucleotides align to TRBD1. Per the germline V gene, CDR1 is SGHAT and CDR2 is FQNNGV. The CDR3 totals 13 residues. The V segment lost 6 bases and the J segment 6 bases; nucleotides outside the gene matches: 8.

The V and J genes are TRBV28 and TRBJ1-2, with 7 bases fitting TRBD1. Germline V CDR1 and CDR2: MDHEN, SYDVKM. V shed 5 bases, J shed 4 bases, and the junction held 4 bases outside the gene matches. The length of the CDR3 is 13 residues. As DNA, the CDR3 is TGTGCCAGCAGTGGGGACAGTCCCTATGGCTACACCTTC. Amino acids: CASSGDSPYGYTF.

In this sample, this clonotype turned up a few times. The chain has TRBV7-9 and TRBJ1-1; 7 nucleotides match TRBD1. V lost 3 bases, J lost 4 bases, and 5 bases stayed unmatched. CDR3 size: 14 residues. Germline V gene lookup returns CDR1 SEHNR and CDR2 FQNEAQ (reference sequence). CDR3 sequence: CASSFEGAGTEAFF. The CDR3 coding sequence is TGTGCCAGCAGCTTTGAGGGGGCTGGCACTGAAGCTTTCTTT.

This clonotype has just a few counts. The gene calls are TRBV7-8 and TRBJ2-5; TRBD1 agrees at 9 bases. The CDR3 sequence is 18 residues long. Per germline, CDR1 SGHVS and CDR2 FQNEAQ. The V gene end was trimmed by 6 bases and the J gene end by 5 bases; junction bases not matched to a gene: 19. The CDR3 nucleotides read TGTGCCAGCAGTAGGACAGGGGCCTCCCCCGTGGGAGTGGAGACCCAGTACTTC. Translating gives CASSRTGASPVGVETQYF.

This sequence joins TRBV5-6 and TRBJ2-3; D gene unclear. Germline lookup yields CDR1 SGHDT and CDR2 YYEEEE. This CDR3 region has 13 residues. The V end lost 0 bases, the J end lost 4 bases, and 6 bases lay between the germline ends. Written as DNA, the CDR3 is TGTGCCAGCAGCTTGGTGGAATCAGATACGCAGTATTTT. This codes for CASSLVESDTQYF. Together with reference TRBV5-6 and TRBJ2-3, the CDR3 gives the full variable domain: DAGVTQSPTHLIKTRGQQVTLRCSPKSGHDTVSWYQQALGQGPQFIFQYYEEEERQRGNFPDRFSGHQFPNYSSELNVNALLLGDSALYLCASSLVESDTQYFGPGTRLTVL.

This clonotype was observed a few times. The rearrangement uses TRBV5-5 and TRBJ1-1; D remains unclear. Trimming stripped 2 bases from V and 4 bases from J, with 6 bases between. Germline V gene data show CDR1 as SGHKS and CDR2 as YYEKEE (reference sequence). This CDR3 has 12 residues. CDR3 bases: TGTGCCAGCAGCTTCTGGGCCACTGAAGCTTTCTTT. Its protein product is CASSFWATEAFF.

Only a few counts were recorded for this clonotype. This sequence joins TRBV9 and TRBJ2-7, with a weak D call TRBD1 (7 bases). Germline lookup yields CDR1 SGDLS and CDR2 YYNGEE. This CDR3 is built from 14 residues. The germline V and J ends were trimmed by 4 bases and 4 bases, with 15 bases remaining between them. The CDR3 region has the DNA TGTGCCAGCAGCCGGACAGGCGGGGAATACGAGCAGTACTTC. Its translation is CASSRTGGEYEQYF.

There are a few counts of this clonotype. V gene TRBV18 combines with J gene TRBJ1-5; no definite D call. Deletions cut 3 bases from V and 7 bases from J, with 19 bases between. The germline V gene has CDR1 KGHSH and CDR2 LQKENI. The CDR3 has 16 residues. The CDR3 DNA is TGTGCCAGCTCACCTCCCGGGTTGTTGATGGGACAGCCCCAGCATTTT. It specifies CASSPPGLLMGQPQHF. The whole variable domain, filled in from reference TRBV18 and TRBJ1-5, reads NAGVMQNPRHLVRRRGQEARLRCSPMKGHSHVYWYRQLPEEGLKFMVYLQKENIIDESGMPKERFSAEFPKEGPSILRIQQVVRGDSAAYFCASSPPGLLMGQPQHFGDGTRLSIL.

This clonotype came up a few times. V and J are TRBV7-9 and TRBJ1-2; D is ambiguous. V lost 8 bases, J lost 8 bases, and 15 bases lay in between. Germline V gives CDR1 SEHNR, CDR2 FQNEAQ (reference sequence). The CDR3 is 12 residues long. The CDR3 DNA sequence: TGTGCCAGCCAATTGGAGGTGGGCGGCTACACCTTC. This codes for CASQLEVGGYTF.

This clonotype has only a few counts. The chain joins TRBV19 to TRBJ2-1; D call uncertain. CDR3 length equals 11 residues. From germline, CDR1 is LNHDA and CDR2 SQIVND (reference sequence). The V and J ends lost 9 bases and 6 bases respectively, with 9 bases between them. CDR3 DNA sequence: TGTGCCAGCGCAACAGTCAATGAGCAGTTCTTC. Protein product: CASATVNEQFF.

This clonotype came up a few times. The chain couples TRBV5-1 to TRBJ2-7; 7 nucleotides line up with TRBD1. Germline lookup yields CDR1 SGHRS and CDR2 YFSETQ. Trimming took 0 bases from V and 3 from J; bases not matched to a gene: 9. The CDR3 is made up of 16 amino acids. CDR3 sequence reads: CASSLDSGQRVYEQYF. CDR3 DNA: TGCGCCAGCAGCTTGGATTCGGGACAGCGAGTCTACGAGCAGTACTTC.

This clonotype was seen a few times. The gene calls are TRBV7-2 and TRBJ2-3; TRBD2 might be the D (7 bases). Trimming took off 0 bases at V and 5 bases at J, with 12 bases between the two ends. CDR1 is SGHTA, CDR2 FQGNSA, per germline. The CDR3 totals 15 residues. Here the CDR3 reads CASSLARGAIDTQYF. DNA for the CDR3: TGTGCCAGCAGCTTAGCTCGGGGGGCCATAGATACGCAGTATTTT.

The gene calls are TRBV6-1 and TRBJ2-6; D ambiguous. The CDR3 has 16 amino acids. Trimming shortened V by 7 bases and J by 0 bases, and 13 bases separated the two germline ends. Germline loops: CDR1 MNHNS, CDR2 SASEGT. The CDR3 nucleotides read TGTGCCAGCACCGACGGATACTCCTCTGGGGCCAACGTCCTGACTTTC. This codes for CASTDGYSSGANVLTF.

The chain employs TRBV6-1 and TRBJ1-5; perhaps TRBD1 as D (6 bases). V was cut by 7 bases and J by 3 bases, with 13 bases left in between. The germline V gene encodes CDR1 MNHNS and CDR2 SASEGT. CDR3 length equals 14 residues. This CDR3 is CASTQGSANQPQHF. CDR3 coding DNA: TGTGCCAGCACCCAGGGGTCGGCCAATCAGCCCCAGCATTTT.

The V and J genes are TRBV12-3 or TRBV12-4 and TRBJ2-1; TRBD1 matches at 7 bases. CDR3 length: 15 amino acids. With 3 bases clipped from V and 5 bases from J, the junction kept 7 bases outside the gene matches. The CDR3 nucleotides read TGTGCCAGCAGTTTCAGCAGGGGGTTAAACAATGAGCAGTTCTTC. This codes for CASSFSRGLNNEQFF.

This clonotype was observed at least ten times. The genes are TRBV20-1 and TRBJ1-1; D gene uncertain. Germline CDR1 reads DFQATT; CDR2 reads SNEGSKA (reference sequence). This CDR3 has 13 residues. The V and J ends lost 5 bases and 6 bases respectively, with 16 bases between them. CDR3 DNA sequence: TGCAGTGCTCCTATGGGGAGTTGGGCTGAAGCTTTCTTT. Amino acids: CSAPMGSWAEAFF.